This entry is about one TCR beta chain. In this sample, this clonotype turned up many times. The specificity of this receptor is unknown. Base qualities are missing; no much larger clone stands one base away. Cut back by 0 bases and 0 bases, the V and J ends lie 6 bases apart. From cysteine to phenylalanine, the CDR3 is 14 amino acids long. Only the CDR3 region is kept as DNA, spanning 42 bases read in frame from base 1. Reading the germline V gene gives CDR1 LGHNA and CDR2 YNFKEQ. Ficoll-Paque density gradient centrifugation was the method used to isolate PBMCs. This specimen belongs to a study of T-cell memory formation after mild COVID-19 (dated by TCRdb to the early 2020s). A note on the overall study: TCR sequence clusters from the two donors were found to be largely donor specific. In a couple of donors, T-cell clones that expanded and contracted after mild COVID-19 were followed by sequencing TCRalpha and TCRbeta repertoires longitudinally. Two young, previously healthy adult volunteers made up the cohort, one male and one female. Results and caveats for the whole study, not just this receptor: Only two mild cases were covered in the study, and larger cohorts including severe cases with pre-infection samples were considered necessary. Contracting CD4+ clones turned up mainly in the CM and EM memory subsets, whereas EMRA was where CD8+ clones were enriched. Clones contracting from day 15 to 85 had balanced CD4/CD8 phenotypes, while a second wave expanding from day 15 to 37 was biased towards CD4+. SARS-CoV-2 specificity of the second-wave clones peaking on day 37 was not confirmed. The detection of some responding clones in pre-infection memory suggests that pre-existing cross-reactive memory T cells joined the SARS-CoV-2 response.

Reads for this sample came from an Illumina NovaSeq 6000. cDNA libraries for TCRalpha and TCRbeta were prepared by 5'RACE using constant-segment primers, with sample barcodes and unique molecular identifiers added. RNA was extracted from every sample with Trizol reagent. Amplification of the libraries took two PCR steps, and the second step added a second sample barcode plus Illumina TruSeq adapters. Libraries were sequenced on an Illumina NovaSeq with 2 x 150 bp paired-end reads. In the authors' own workflow: The reads were demultiplexed and collapsed into UMI-guided consensus sequences using migec v1.2.7. Using mixcr v2.1.11, the UMI consensuses were aligned to TRA and TRB V and J templates and assembled into clonotypes. A clonotype was counted as expanded or contracted only when both edgeR and NoisET called the clonotype significant, with the noise models trained on biological replicates. edgeR calls used a false discovery rate-adjusted p below 0.01 and a log2 fold-change threshold of 1. PCA with hierarchical clustering of max-normalized trajectories of the 1000 most abundant clonotypes was used as exploratory dynamics analysis. Separately sequenced CD4+ and CD8+ repertoires were used to assign the CD4 or CD8 phenotype of responding clones. TCRdb cleaned the public reads at Q25 with fastp, built clones with MiXCR and kept in-frame beta chains. Merged by CDR3 protein, the rows form single entries marked with the most common genes and DNA. The V and J calls come from TCRdb's annotation, not from the publication. Present in this sample are more than 35,000 distinct CDR3 sequences, about a tenth of which were seen just once. Together, the top ten hold 10% to 15% of the sample.

The chain uses TRBV4-2 and TRBJ2-7, with the identity of the D gene unclear. The clonotype originates from an adult woman who had mild COVID-19 (a few samples of this study predate the infection). The sample titles of this study are shuffled in the database, so cell type and time point are left out; the donor was told from shared clones. The sequenced sample was PBMCs or a T cell subset sorted from them (not recorded which). The CDR3 region reads CASSQDGYSYEQYF. The DNA reads TGTGCCAGCAGCCAAGACGGGTACTCCTACGAGCAGTACTTC.